This T cell receptor (beta chain) was identified during a study of shared clonotypes between healthy human individuals. Turning to the study itself: The study used three CD4 naive, three CD4 memory, two CD8 naive and one CD8 memory plate per donor.

This CDR3 comprises 16 residues. J lost 2 bases, V lost 0 bases, and 6 bases had no gene match. Per germline, CDR1 LGHNA and CDR2 YNFKEQ. Produced via immunoSEQ multiplex PCR; TCRdb's table is partial and in-frame only. The sample yields fewer than 1.8 million clones, around 98.5% seen once. Partitioning of CD4+ cells yielded a CD45RA+ naive subset and a CD45RA-negative memory subset. The chain recombines TRBV4-2 with TRBJ2-7, with 8 bases matching TRBD2. The receptor was derived from a man aged 25 to 45 in good health. The source material was naive CD4+ T cells sorted from blood. Subset reported: CD45RA+ positively selected. The chain's CDR3 is CASSQDRVGRAYEQYF. The CDR3 bases are TGTGCCAGCAGCCAAGATCGGGTCGGGAGGGCCTACGAGCAGTACTTC.